Given below is one TCR beta chain in context. As yet, its antigen is unknown. The data originate from a study of cytomegalovirus exposure and HLA in healthy donors. Study-level information: Early release data held 80 million to 100 million unique TCRs from HLA-typed donors. The study's findings and limits: Specific recognition of CMV antigens was confirmed in vitro for a few chains (all CMV-associated). TCR beta chains numbering some 160 were designated cytomegalovirus-associated. Earlier analysis looked at TCR beta V segments, and most were productive about 87% or about 30% of the time.

The PCR contained 60 Vbeta and 13 Jbeta primers. This table comes from immunoSEQ multiplex PCR, and its TCRdb copy is limited to in-frame clones, with some not included. The table has 100,000 to 150,000 clones, 81% seen once; the top ten hold less than 1.1%. J lost 4 bases, V lost 6 bases, and 0 bases had no gene match. This CDR3 comprises 13 residues. Germline V gene sequence: CDR1 LNHNV, CDR2 YYDKDF (reference sequence). This sequence was found in a woman aged 25 to 39 in good health and CMV-seronegative. Source material: PBMCs. This chain uses TRBV15 with TRBJ2-2; 9 positions match TRBD1. The CDR3 coding sequence is TGTGCCACCAGGACAGGGGGCACCGGGGAGCTGTTTTTT. It specifies CATRTGGTGELFF.